Sequencing of this T cell receptor (beta chain) was carried out in a study of control samples from healthy donors and cancer patients. Clones were sequenced by immunoSEQ multiplex PCR, and TCRdb holds only the in-frame ones, with some missing. The profile shows 45,000 to 55,000 clones, over 85% of them singletons. The CDR3 is 16 amino acids. V was clipped by 7 bases and J by 5 bases; unmatched bases: 14. The V gene's germline CDR1 is SGHRS and CDR2 YFSETQ. This TCR derives from a woman between 50 and 59 years old with head and neck cancer. The sequenced sample consisted of PBMCs. J is TRBJ2-5 and V is TRBV5-1; 10 bases agree with TRBD1. The CDR3 is CASSLYGTGEWETQYF. For the CDR3, the DNA is TGCGCCAGCTCCCTCTACGGGACAGGGGAATGGGAGACCCAGTACTTC.